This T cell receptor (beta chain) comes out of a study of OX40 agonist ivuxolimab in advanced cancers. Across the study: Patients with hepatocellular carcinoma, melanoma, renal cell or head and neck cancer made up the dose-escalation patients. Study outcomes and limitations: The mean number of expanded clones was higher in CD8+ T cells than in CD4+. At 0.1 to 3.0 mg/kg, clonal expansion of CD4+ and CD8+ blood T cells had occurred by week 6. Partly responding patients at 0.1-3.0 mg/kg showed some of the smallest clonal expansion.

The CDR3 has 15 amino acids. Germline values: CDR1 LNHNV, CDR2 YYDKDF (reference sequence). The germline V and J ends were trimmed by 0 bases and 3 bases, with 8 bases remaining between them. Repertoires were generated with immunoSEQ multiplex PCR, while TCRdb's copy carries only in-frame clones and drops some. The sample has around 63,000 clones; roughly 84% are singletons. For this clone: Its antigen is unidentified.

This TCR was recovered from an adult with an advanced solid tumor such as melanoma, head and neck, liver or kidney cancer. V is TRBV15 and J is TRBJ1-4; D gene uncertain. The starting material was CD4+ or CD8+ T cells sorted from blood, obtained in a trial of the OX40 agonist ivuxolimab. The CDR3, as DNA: TGTGCCACCAGCAGAGACGGGCTACCTAATGAAAAACTGTTTTTT. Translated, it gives CATSRDGLPNEKLFF.